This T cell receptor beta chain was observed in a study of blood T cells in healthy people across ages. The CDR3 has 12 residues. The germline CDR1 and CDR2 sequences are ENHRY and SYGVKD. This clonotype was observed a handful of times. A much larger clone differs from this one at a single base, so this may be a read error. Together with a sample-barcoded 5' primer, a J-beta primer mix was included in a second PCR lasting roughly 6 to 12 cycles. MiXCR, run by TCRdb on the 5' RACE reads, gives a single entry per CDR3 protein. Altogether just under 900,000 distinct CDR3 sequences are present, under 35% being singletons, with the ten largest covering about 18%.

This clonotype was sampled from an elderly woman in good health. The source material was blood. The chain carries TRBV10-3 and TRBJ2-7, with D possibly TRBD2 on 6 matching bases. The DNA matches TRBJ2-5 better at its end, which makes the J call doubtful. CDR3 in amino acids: CASSEEGQTQYF. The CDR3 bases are TGTGCCAGCAGTGAGGAGGGGCAGACCCAGTACTTC.